These 19 T cell receptor beta chains were sequenced from one sample in a study of T-cell reconstitution after alpha-beta-depleted transplantation in children. Unique molecular identifiers tagged the TCRbeta library. TCRdb re-called the PCR reads with MiXCR, one entry per CDR3 protein. This table has about 540,000 distinct CDR3 sequences, about 16% appearing once. Source: PBMCs from the stem cell graft donor, taken from the stem cell graft. The source of these receptors is a human donor who donated a stem cell graft to a child with acute lymphoblastic leukemia.

Ten or more counts support this clonotype. The chain joins TRBV12-3 or TRBV12-4 to TRBJ2-3; 7 bases map to TRBD1. The CDR3 spans 13 residues. V shed 7 bases and J 4 bases; nucleotides not matched to a gene: 5. The CDR3 nucleotides are TGTGCCAGCAACCGGGACAGTTCAGATACGCAGTATTTT. Protein sequence: CASNRDSSDTQYF.

This clonotype was recorded only once. A much larger clone is a single base away; this may be a read error. CDR3 nucleotides: TGCAGCGTCCCCAGCTGGGGTGGAAACACTGAAGCTTTCTTT. The encoded protein is CSVPSWGGNTEAFF. The genes are TRBV29-1 and TRBJ1-1; D gene unclear. The germline V gene has CDR1 SQVTM and CDR2 ANQGSEA. The CDR3 totals 14 residues. Deletions cut 6 bases from V and 2 bases from J, with 16 bases between.

The chain combines TRBV5-1 with TRBJ2-7; D gene ambiguous. Per the germline V gene, CDR1 is SGHRS and CDR2 is YFSETQ. The CDR3 is made up of 15 amino acids. Trimming removed 4 bases at V and 2 bases at J, with 16 bases between. CDR3 coding DNA: TGCGCCAGCAGCCTCACAGCCAGCCTGACCTACGAGCAGTACTTC. This translates into CASSLTASLTYEQYF.

The V gene is TRBV27, the J gene TRBJ1-2; 7 positions agree with TRBD1. Germline trimming cut 6 bases from V and 5 bases from J; bases unmatched to any gene: 6. In germline, CDR1 is MNHEY, CDR2 SMNVEV (reference sequence). This CDR3 contains 13 residues. CDR3 DNA sequence: TGTGCCAGCAGCCCGACAGGGCCGTATGGCTACACCTTC. Its translation is CASSPTGPYGYTF.

This clonotype has a handful of counts. The V call is TRBV29-1, the J call TRBJ2-7, with 7 bases identical to TRBD1. V gave up 3 bases and J gave up 0 bases; unmatched junction bases: 2. The germline V gene encodes CDR1 SQVTM and CDR2 ANQGSEA. The CDR3 has 13 residues. The CDR3 region is CSVETGRSYEQYF. CDR3 sequence (DNA): TGCAGCGTTGAGACAGGGCGCTCCTACGAGCAGTACTTC.

J is TRBJ2-5 and V is TRBV5-6; 8 bases are a match to TRBD1. CDR3 length: 17 residues. Germline V lookup: CDR1 SGHDT, CDR2 YYEEEE. V lost 0 bases to trimming and J lost 5 bases; unmatched junction nucleotides: 12. CDR3 nucleotide sequence: TGTGCCAGCAGCTTGGAAGGACAGGGTTTAACTAGGGAGACCCAGTACTTC. Translating gives CASSLEGQGLTRETQYF.

This clonotype came up a few times. This chain uses TRBV7-9 with TRBJ2-2; unclear D gene. This CDR3 spans 14 amino acids. The V end was cut by 3 bases, the J end by 1 base, with 6 bases between. CDR1 is SEHNR, CDR2 FQNEAQ, per germline (reference sequence). For the CDR3, the DNA is TGTGCCAGCAGCTTCGAGAGGAACACCGGGGAGCTGTTTTTT. This gives the protein CASSFERNTGELFF.

V is TRBV5-1 and J is TRBJ2-5, with 12 positions matching TRBD1. The germline V gene has CDR1 SGHRS and CDR2 YFSETQ. The CDR3 extends over 15 amino acids. V lost 4 bases, J lost 5 bases, and 6 bases stayed unmatched. The CDR3 loop is CASSLWDRGLETQYF. CDR3 DNA: TGCGCCAGCAGCCTATGGGACAGGGGGCTCGAGACCCAGTACTTC.

This chain uses TRBV6-2 or TRBV6-3 with TRBJ2-1; 12 bases agree with TRBD2. CDR3 length equals 19 residues. After removal of 1 base from V and 3 bases from J, the junction contained 10 bases not matched to a gene. Germline CDR1 reads MNHEY; CDR2 reads SVGEGT. In nucleotides, the CDR3 is TGTGCCAGCAGTTACTTAATCGCTAGCGGGAGGGTGGACTACAATGAGCAGTTCTTC. Its translation is CASSYLIASGRVDYNEQFF.

The chain carries TRBV5-1 and TRBJ2-2, with D possibly TRBD1 on 6 matching bases. V was cut by 4 bases and J by 7 bases, with 14 bases left in between. The V gene's germline CDR1 is SGHRS and CDR2 YFSETQ. The CDR3 has 14 amino acids. CDR3 in amino acids: CASSHPGQLGELFF. The CDR3 DNA reads TGCGCCAGCAGCCACCCGGGACAACTCGGGGAGCTGTTTTTT.

The chain carries TRBV4-1 and TRBJ2-1, with 10 bases lining up with TRBD2. V lost 3 bases to trimming and J lost 2 bases; unmatched junction nucleotides: 4. The CDR3 covers 16 residues. In germline, CDR1 is MGHRA, CDR2 YSYEKL. CDR3 sequence: CASSHPTSGTYNEQFF. CDR3 in DNA: TGCGCCAGCAGCCATCCCACTAGCGGGACCTACAATGAGCAGTTCTTC.

The chain joins TRBV5-1 to TRBJ1-1; TRBD1 is a possible D gene (6 bases). Germline V gene lookup returns CDR1 SGHRS and CDR2 YFSETQ. V shed 3 bases and J shed 1 base, with 16 bases lying between them. The CDR3 is made up of 16 amino acids. The CDR3 region has the DNA TGCGCCAGCAGCTATTTTGAGACAGGCAAGAACACTGAAGCTTTCTTT. Residues: CASSYFETGKNTEAFF.

This clonotype was counted only a few times. The genes are TRBV11-2 and TRBJ2-2, with D unresolved. V lost 5 bases and J lost 5, with 18 bases in between. The CDR3 runs to 16 residues. The germline gives CDR1 SGHAT, CDR2 FQNNGV. The CDR3 DNA sequence: TGTGCCAGCAGCCCCACAGAGGCGCGCCATACCGGGGAGCTGTTTTTT. This sequence encodes CASSPTEARHTGELFF. The full variable domain, its missing parts supplied by reference TRBV11-2 and TRBJ2-2, is EAGVAQSPRYKIIEKRQSVAFWCNPISGHATLYWYQQILGQGPKLLIQFQNNGVVDDSQLPKDRFSAERLKGVDSTLKIQPAKLEDSAVYLCASSPTEARHTGELFFGEGSRLTVL.

This sequence joins TRBV7-3 and TRBJ1-5; D is unclear. The CDR3 is 15 residues long. Germline assignment: CDR1 SGHTA and CDR2 FQGTGA. Trimming took off 3 bases at V and 7 bases at J, with 16 bases between the two ends. The CDR3 spells CASSFKPGGMQPQHF. For the CDR3, the DNA is TGTGCCAGCAGCTTCAAACCGGGAGGGATGCAGCCCCAGCATTTT.

V gene TRBV11-2 combines with J gene TRBJ1-6, with D hard to call. CDR3 size: 13 residues. CDR1 is SGHAT, CDR2 FQNNGV, per germline. Trimming pared 3 bases from V and 10 bases from J, leaving 10 bases between. The CDR3 is CASSFLGGSPLHF. In DNA form, the CDR3 reads TGTGCCAGCAGCTTTTTGGGAGGATCACCCCTCCACTTT. Full variable domain (remainder filled in from reference TRBV11-2 and TRBJ1-6): EAGVAQSPRYKIIEKRQSVAFWCNPISGHATLYWYQQILGQGPKLLIQFQNNGVVDDSQLPKDRFSAERLKGVDSTLKIQPAKLEDSAVYLCASSFLGGSPLHFGNGTRLTVT.

The table lists this clonotype with many counts. The chain is built from TRBV5-5 and TRBJ1-1; no firm D call. Germline values: CDR1 SGHKS, CDR2 YYEKEE (reference sequence). The length of the CDR3 is 13 residues. Trimming cost V 4 bases and J 6 bases, with 13 bases left between them. The CDR3 nucleotides are TGTGCCAGCAGCCTCAAGATGAGCCCTGAAGCTTTCTTT. It is translated as CASSLKMSPEAFF.

V usage is TRBV12-3 or TRBV12-4 and J usage is TRBJ2-1; 12 nucleotides match TRBD2. V gave up 3 bases and J gave up 6 bases; unmatched junction bases: 6. There are 16 residues in the CDR3. This chain's CDR3 is CASSFGLAGSSNEQFF. The DNA for the CDR3 is TGTGCCAGCAGTTTCGGACTAGCGGGAAGTTCCAATGAGCAGTTCTTC.

This clonotype was observed a few times. The chain uses TRBV12-3 or TRBV12-4 and TRBJ2-3, with D tentatively TRBD2 (5 bases). Trimming cost V 6 bases and J 4 bases, with 14 bases left between them. The CDR3 covers 14 residues. The CDR3 DNA sequence: TGTGCCAGCAGCCGTAGTAGCGCGGCAGATACGCAGTATTTT. Translating it yields CASSRSSAADTQYF.

V is TRBV12-3 or TRBV12-4 and J is TRBJ1-1; D unresolved. The CDR3 consists of 12 residues. V was cut by 3 bases and J by 6 bases, with 8 bases left in between. Here the CDR3 DNA reads TGTGCCAGCAGTTTTTGGCAGTCTGAAGCTTTCTTT. Amino acid sequence: CASSFWQSEAFF.